This T cell receptor (beta chain) was sequenced for a study of CD8+CD57+ T cells in acquired aplastic anemia. Looking at the study overall: Where healthy donors were concerned, CD4+ cells averaged approximately 11 million reads.

Study-wide results and caveats: Patients and controls had in common twenty-nine CD8+ CDR3 sequences. A significant difference in CD8+ Simpson's diversity between patients and controls was not found.

This clonotype appeared many times. Antigen unknown. TCR beta VDJ and CDR3 profiling used genomic DNA as template. MiXCR, applied by TCRdb to the reads, yields one record per CDR3 protein. The table includes 100,000 to 130,000 distinct CDR3 sequences, about half detected once. V was pared by 5 bases and J by 3 bases, with 14 bases between. This CDR3 contains 14 residues. The sample taken for sequencing was sorted CD4+, CD8+, or CD8+CD57+ T cells (not recorded which) from PBMCs. This sequence was found in a human donor in good health, serving as a control. This chain connects TRBV12-3 or TRBV12-4 to TRBJ2-7; unclear D gene. The CDR3 here is CASSPPGQLYEQYF. The CDR3 nucleotides are TGTGCCAGCAGTCCGCCGGGCCAACTCTACGAGCAGTACTTC.